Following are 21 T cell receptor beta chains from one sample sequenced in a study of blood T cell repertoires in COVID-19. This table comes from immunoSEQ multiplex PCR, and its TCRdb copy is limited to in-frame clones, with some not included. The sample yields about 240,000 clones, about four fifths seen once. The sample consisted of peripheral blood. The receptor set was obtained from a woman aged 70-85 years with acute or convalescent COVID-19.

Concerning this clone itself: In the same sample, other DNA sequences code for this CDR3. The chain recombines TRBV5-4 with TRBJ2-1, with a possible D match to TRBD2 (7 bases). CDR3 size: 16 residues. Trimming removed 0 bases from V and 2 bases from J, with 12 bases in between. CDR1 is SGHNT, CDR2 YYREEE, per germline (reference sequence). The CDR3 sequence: CASSLVGGQPYNEQFF. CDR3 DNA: TGTGCCAGCAGCTTGGTGGGGGGGCAGCCCTACAATGAGCAGTTCTTC.

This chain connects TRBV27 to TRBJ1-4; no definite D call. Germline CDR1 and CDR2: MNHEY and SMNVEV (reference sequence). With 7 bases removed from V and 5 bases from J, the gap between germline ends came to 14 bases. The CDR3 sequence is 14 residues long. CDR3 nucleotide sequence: TGTGCCAGCAAAATCCGCAGCGAGAATGAAAAACTGTTTTTT. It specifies CASKIRSENEKLFF.

This CDR3 reads CASSLWGGAVMDTQYF. For the CDR3, the DNA is TGTGCCAGCAGCTTATGGGGGGGGGCCGTTATGGATACGCAGTATTTT. This chain connects TRBV11-3 to TRBJ2-3; a weak D match, TRBD2 (7 bases). Germline V gene lookup returns CDR1 SGHNT and CDR2 YENEEA. V lost 2 bases to trimming and J lost 6 bases, with 18 bases between them. The CDR3 is 16 residues long.

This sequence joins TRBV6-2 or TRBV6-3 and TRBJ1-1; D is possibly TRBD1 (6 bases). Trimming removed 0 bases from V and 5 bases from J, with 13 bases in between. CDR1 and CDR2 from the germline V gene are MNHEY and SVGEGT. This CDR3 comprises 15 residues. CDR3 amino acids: CASSYSLTGGTEAFF. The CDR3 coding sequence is TGTGCCAGCAGTTACTCCTTGACAGGCGGGACTGAAGCTTTCTTT.

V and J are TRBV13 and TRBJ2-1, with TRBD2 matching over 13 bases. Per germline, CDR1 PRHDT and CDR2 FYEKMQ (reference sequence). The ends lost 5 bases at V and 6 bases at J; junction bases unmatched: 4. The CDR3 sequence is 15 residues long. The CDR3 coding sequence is TGTGCCAGCAGCCCCCGGACTAGCGGGGGCAATGAGCAGTTCTTC. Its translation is CASSPRTSGGNEQFF.

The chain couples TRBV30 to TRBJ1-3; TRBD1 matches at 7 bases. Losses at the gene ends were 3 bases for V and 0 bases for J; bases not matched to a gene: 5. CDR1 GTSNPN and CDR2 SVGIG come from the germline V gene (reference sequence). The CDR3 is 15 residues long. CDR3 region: CAWRLGQTSGNTIYF. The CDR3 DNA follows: TGTGCCTGGAGATTGGGACAGACCTCTGGAAACACCATATATTTT.

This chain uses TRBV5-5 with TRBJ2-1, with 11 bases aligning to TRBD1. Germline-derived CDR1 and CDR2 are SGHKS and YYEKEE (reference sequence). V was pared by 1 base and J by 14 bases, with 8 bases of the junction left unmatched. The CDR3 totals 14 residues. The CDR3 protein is CASSLRDRGLGEFF. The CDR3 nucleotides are TGTGCCAGCAGCTTGCGGGACAGGGGGTTGGGGGAGTTCTTC.

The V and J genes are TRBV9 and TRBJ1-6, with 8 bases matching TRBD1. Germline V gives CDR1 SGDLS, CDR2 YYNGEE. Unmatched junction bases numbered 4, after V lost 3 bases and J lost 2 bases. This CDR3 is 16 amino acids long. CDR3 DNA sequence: TGTGCCAGCAGCGAGGACAGGGCTACCTATAATTCACCCCTCCACTTT. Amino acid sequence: CASSEDRATYNSPLHF.

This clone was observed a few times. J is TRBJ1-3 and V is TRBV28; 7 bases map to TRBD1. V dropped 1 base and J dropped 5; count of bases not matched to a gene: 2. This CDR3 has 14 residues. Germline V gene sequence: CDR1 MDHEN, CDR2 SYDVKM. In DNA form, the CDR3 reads TGTGCCAGCAGTTTATCAGGGGGTAGAAACACCATATATTTT. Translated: CASSLSGGRNTIYF.

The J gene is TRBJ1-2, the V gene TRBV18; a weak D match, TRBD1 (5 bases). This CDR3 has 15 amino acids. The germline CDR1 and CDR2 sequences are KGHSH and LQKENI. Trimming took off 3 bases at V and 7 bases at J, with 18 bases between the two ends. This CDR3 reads CASSPLAGGESGYTF. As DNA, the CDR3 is TGTGCCAGCTCACCCCTGGCCGGGGGGGAGTCTGGCTACACCTTC. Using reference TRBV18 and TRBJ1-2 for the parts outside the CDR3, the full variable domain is NAGVMQNPRHLVRRRGQEARLRCSPMKGHSHVYWYRQLPEEGLKFMVYLQKENIIDESGMPKERFSAEFPKEGPSILRIQQVVRGDSAAYFCASSPLAGGESGYTFGSGTRLTVV.

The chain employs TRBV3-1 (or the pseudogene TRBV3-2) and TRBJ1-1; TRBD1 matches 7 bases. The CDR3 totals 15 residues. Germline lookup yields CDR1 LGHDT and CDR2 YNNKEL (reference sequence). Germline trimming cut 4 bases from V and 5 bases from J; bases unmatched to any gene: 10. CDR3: CASSPHRGLKTEAFF. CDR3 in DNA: TGTGCCAGCAGCCCACACAGGGGATTAAAAACTGAAGCTTTCTTT.

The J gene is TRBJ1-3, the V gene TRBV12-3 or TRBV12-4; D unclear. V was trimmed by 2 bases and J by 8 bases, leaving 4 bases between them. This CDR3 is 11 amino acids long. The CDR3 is CASSLIDTIYF. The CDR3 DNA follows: TGTGCCAGCAGTTTAATCGACACCATATATTTT.

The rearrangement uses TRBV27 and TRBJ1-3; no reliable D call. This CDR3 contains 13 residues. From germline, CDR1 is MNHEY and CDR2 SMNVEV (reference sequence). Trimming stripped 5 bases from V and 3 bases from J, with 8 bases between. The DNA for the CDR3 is TGTGCCAGCAGTGTTCGGGGTGGAAACACCATATATTTT. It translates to CASSVRGGNTIYF.

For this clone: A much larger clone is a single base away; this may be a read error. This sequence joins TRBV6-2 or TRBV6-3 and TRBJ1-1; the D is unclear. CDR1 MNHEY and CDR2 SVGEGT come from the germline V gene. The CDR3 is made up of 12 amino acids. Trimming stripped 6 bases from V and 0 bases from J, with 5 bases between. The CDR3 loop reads CASSLVNTEAFF. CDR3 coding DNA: TGTGCCAGCAGCCTAGTGAACACTGAAGCTTTCTTT.

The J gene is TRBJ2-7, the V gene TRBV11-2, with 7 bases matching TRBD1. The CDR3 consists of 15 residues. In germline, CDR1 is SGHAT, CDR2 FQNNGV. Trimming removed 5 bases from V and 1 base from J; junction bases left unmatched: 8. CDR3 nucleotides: TGTGCCAGCAGCCCGAGACAGGGAGCATCCTACGAGCAGTACTTC. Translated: CASSPRQGASYEQYF.

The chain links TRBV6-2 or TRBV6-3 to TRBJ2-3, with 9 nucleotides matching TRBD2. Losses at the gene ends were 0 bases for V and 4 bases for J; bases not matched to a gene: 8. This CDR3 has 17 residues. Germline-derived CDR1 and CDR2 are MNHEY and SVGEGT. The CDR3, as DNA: TGTGCCAGCAGTTACTCGATCGGCGGGGGGGCAGCAGATACGCAGTATTTT. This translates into CASSYSIGGGAADTQYF.

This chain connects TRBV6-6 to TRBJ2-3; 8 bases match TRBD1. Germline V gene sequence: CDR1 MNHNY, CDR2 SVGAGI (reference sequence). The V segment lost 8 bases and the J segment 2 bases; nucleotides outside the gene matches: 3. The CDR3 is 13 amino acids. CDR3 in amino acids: CASEGQATDTQYF. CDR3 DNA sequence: TGTGCCAGCGAGGGACAGGCCACAGATACGCAGTATTTT.

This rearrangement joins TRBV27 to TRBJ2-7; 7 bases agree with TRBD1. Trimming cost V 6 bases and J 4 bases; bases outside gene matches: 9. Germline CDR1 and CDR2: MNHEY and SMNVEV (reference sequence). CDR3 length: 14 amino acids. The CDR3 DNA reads TGTGCCAGCAGGAAAGACTCACAGGGGTACGAGCAGTACTTC. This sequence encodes CASRKDSQGYEQYF.

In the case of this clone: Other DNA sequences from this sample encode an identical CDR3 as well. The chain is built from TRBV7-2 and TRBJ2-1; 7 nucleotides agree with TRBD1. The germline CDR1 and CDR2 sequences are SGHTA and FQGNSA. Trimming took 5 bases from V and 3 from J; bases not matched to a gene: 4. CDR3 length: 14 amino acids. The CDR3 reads CASSHRDSYNEQFF. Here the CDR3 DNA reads TGTGCCAGCAGCCACCGGGACAGCTACAATGAGCAGTTCTTC.

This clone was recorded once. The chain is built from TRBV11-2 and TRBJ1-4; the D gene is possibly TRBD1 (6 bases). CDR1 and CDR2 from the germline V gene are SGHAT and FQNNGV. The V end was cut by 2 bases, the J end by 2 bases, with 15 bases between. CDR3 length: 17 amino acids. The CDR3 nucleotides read TGTGCCAGCAGCTTAAGACAGGATCTGAGGACTAATGAAAAACTGTTTTTT. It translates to CASSLRQDLRTNEKLFF.

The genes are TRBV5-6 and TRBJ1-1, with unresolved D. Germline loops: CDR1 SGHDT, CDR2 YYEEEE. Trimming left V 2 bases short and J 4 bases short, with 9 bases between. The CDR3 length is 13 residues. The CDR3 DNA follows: TGTGCCAGCAGCTTAGTTCGCAGCACTGAAGCTTTCTTT. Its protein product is CASSLVRSTEAFF.